This T cell receptor (beta chain) was found in a study of T cells in Graves' hyperthyroidism and ophthalmopathy. TCR beta CDR3 regions were amplified from RNA transcripts. RT-PCR in the first round (using the HTBI primer set) targeted the TCR CDR3. TCRdb recomputed calls from the multiplex PCR reads with MiXCR, one row per CDR3 protein. The repertoire holds approximately 300,000 distinct CDR3 sequences, with roughly 19% as singletons. The CDR3 extends over 18 amino acids. The germline CDR1 and CDR2 sequences are SGHDT and YYEEEE. The V segment lost 0 bases and the J segment 3 bases; nucleotides outside the gene matches: 10. This clonotype was found many times. From approximately 9.5 ml of fresh peripheral blood, PBMCs were isolated.

The TCR originated in a man aged 50-59 years with Graves' ophthalmopathy. The sample taken for sequencing was blood. The V and J genes are TRBV5-6 and TRBJ2-3; 10 nucleotides align to TRBD2. CDR3 DNA sequence: TGTGCCAGCAGCTTGGGACTATCAGCGGGAGGGCCGACAGATACGCAGTATTTT. Its protein product is CASSLGLSAGGPTDTQYF.